This is a list of T cell receptor beta chains from one sample in a study of T cell responses to AZD1222 COVID-19 vaccine. Measured with immunoSEQ multiplex PCR; TCRdb has only the in-frame clones, and not every one. The sample has about 160,000 clones, roughly 94% seen once. The sequences come from peripheral blood, collected on day 0 of AZD1222 vaccination. The receptor set was obtained from an adult in good health. CDR3s include the opening cysteine and the closing phenylalanine or tryptophan. Some rows mark clone size as missing; the rest say once, few, many or name a class of expanded clone.

V: TRBV25-1; size: -; length: 11; J: TRBJ2-3; CDR3: CASRRTDTQYF
V: TRBV28; size: -; length: 11; J: TRBJ1-2; CDR3: CASSSRDGYTF
V: TRBV2; size: -; length: 18; J: TRBJ1-1; CDR3: CASSEGAGAPNFDTEAFF
V: TRBV4-2; size: -; length: 18; J: TRBJ2-2; CDR3: CASSQDTSGRLNTGELFF
V: TRBV5-1; size: -; length: 13; J: TRBJ1-1; CDR3: CASSLQGNTEAFF
V: TRBV2; size: -; length: 12; J: TRBJ1-2; CDR3: CASRRQGSGYTF
V: TRBV5-4; size: few; length: 16; J: TRBJ1-3; CDR3: CASSLGDTNSGNTIYF
V: TRBV19; size: -; length: 16; J: TRBJ2-2; CDR3: CASSLPGQTNTGELFF
V: TRBV19; size: -; length: 13; J: TRBJ1-1; CDR3: CASSDGLSVEAFF
V: TRBV5-1; size: -; length: 16; J: TRBJ1-4; CDR3: CASSLDARGPGEKLFF
V: TRBV25-1; size: -; length: 12; J: TRBJ1-1; CDR3: CASRTGETEAFF
V: TRBV5-1; size: once; length: 16; J: TRBJ1-2; CDR3: CASSLTQQGGNYGYTF
V: TRBV4-1; size: -; length: 13; J: TRBJ1-2; CDR3: CASSQDHSYGYTF
V: TRBV2; size: -; length: 15; J: TRBJ1-2; CDR3: CASSEARQGARGYTF
V: TRBV19; size: -; length: 16; J: TRBJ1-2; CDR3: CASTTGGSPQNYGYTF
V: TRBV6-1; size: few; length: 15; J: TRBJ1-5; CDR3: CASSEGALSNQPQHF
V: TRBV19; size: -; length: 11; J: TRBJ1-2; CDR3: CASSRIYGYTF
V: TRBV18; size: -; length: 14; J: TRBJ1-5; CDR3: CASSGPTMHQPQHF
V: TRBV4-1; size: -; length: 17; J: TRBJ1-4; CDR3: CASSQDFGIGAGEKLFF
V: TRBV29-1; size: -; length: 12; J: TRBJ2-1; CDR3: CSSGRAYNEQFF
V: TRBV6-2/TRBV6-3; size: -; length: 14; J: TRBJ1-1; CDR3: CASRYRAWGTEAFF
V: TRBV19; size: -; length: 16; J: TRBJ1-2; CDR3: CASSTQRDTQYYGYTF
V: TRBV5-8; size: -; length: 14; J: TRBJ1-2; CDR3: CASSLTWGSYGYTF
V: TRBV6-5; size: -; length: 16; J: TRBJ2-1; CDR3: CASSYDTVLGGGEQFF
V: TRBV5-4; size: -; length: 15; J: TRBJ1-1; CDR3: CASSLAARPNTEAFF
V: TRBV4-1; size: once; length: 16; J: TRBJ2-1; CDR3: CASTPTGTGVYNEQFF
V: TRBV27; size: -; length: 16; J: TRBJ1-5; CDR3: CASRQAATYSNQPQHF
V: TRBV4-2; size: -; length: 15; J: TRBJ2-2; CDR3: CASSHSRTVTGELFF
V: TRBV11-2; size: -; length: 15; J: TRBJ2-3; CDR3: CASSFQGDGTDTQYF
V: TRBV28; size: -; length: 15; J: TRBJ2-5; CDR3: CASSFPDRGEETQYF
V: TRBV6-1; size: -; length: 14; J: TRBJ1-1; CDR3: CASSEAGLNTEAFF
V: TRBV7-9; size: -; length: 18; J: TRBJ2-2; CDR3: CASSSAGLADQNTGELFF